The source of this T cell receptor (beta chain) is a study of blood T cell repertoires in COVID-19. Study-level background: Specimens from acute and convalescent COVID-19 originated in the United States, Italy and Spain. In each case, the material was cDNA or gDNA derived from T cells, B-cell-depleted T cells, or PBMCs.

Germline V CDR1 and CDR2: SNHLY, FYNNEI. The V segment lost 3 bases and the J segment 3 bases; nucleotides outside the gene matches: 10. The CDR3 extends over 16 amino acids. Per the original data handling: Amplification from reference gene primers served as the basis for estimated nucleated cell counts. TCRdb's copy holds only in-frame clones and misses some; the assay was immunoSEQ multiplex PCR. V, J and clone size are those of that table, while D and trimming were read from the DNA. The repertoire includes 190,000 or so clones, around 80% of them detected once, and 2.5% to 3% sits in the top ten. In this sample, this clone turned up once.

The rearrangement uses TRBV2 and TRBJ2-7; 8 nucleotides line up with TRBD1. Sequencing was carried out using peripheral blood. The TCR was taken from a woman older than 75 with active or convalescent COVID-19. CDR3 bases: TGTGCCAGCAGTGAGCACGCACAGGGGGGAGGCTACGAGCAGTACTTC. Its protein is CASSEHAQGGGYEQYF.